A selection of T cell receptor beta chains follows, all from one sample in a study of T cell responses to AZD1222 COVID-19 vaccine. Repertoires were generated with immunoSEQ multiplex PCR, while TCRdb's copy carries only in-frame clones and drops some. The sample shows about 150,000 clones, approximately 89% of them seen only once. The sequences come from peripheral blood, collected 28 days after the second AZD1222 dose. These receptors were taken from an adult who received the AZD1222 COVID-19 vaccine. CDR3s include the opening cysteine and the closing phenylalanine or tryptophan. The D gene is left open where the match is weak. Clone size appears in some rows only: once, few, many, or a class for an expanded clone.

>TRBJ1-1|TRBV12-3/TRBV12-4|NA|NA
CASSAQTGPYSF
TGTGCCAGCAGTGCCCAGACAGGTCCTTATTCCTTT
>TRBJ2-3|TRBV7-2|TRBD1|NA
CASSSFGQGGDTQYF
TGTGCCAGCAGCTCATTTGGACAGGGTGGAGATACGCAGTATTTT
>TRBJ2-7|TRBV6-5|NA|NA
CASSSPGNQYF
TGTGCCAGCAGTTCACCAGGGAACCAGTACTTC
>TRBJ2-7|TRBV6-5|NA|NA
CASRAQSYEQYF
TGTGCCAGCAGAGCCCAGTCCTACGAGCAGTACTTC
>TRBJ2-3|TRBV7-2|NA|NA
CASSSGRWTDTQYF
TGTGCCAGCAGCTCGGGGCGGTGGACAGATACGCAGTATTTT
>TRBJ2-1|TRBV6-5|NA|NA
CAIRGETYNEQFF
TGTGCCATCAGAGGGGAGACCTACAATGAGCAGTTCTTC
>TRBJ2-1|TRBV6-1|TRBD1|NA
CASSEIPWGQGNEQFF
TGTGCCAGCAGTGAAATCCCTTGGGGACAGGGTAATGAGCAGTTCTTC
>TRBJ1-5|TRBV24-1|NA|NA
CATSDFGNQPQHF
TGTGCCACCAGTGATTTTGGAAATCAGCCCCAGCATTTT
>TRBJ2-1|TRBV5-1|NA|NA
CASSPGRPGNEQFF
TGCGCCAGCAGCCCGGGACGCCCTGGCAATGAGCAGTTCTTC
>TRBJ2-5|TRBV6-2/TRBV6-3|NA|once
CASSYGVGQYF
TGTGCCAGCAGTTACGGGGTTGGCCAGTACTTC
>TRBJ2-2|TRBV5-1|NA|NA
CASSLDDTGELFF
TGCGCCAGCAGCTTGGACGACACCGGGGAGCTGTTTTTT
>TRBJ1-2|TRBV28|TRBD1|NA
CASSYKGAGGYTF
TGTGCCAGCAGTTATAAGGGGGCGGGTGGCTACACCTTC
>TRBJ1-2|TRBV7-9|NA|NA
CASSSYRETANYGYTF
TGTGCCAGCAGCTCCTACAGGGAAACGGCTAACTATGGCTACACCTTC
>TRBJ1-1|TRBV2|NA|NA
CASSEGLDTEAFF
TGTGCCAGCAGTGAGGGACTAGACACTGAAGCTTTCTTT
>TRBJ1-1|TRBV7-9|NA|NA
CASSSAMNTEAFF
TGTGCCAGCAGCTCAGCCATGAACACTGAAGCTTTCTTT
>TRBJ2-1|TRBV2|TRBD2|NA
CASSDPGGVFEEQFF
TGTGCCAGCAGTGACCCGGGGGGGGTGTTTGAAGAGCAGTTCTTC
>TRBJ1-1|TRBV6-5|NA|NA
CASSRTVNTEAFF
TGTGCCAGCAGTCGGACAGTGAACACTGAAGCTTTCTTT
>TRBJ2-1|TRBV28|TRBD2|few
CASSLLAGSYNEQFF
TGTGCCAGCAGTTTACTAGCGGGTAGCTACAATGAGCAGTTCTTC
>TRBJ1-2|TRBV28|NA|once
CASSTADRPYGYTF
TGTGCCAGCAGCACCGCGGACAGACCTTATGGCTACACCTTC
>TRBJ2-3|TRBV10-3|TRBD2|NA
CAISDPGLAVQYF
TGTGCCATCAGTGACCCGGGACTAGCGGTGCAGTATTTT
>TRBJ2-1|TRBV7-9|NA|NA
CASSFGRGQTYNEQFF
TGTGCCAGCAGCTTTGGCCGGGGACAAACCTACAATGAGCAGTTCTTC
>TRBJ2-7|TRBV19|NA|NA
CASRTTGNSYEQYF
TGTGCCAGTAGAACGACAGGTAACTCCTACGAGCAGTACTTC
>TRBJ1-2|TRBV5-6|NA|NA
CASSRRGTSQFYGYTF
TGTGCCAGCAGCCGTAGGGGGACGTCCCAATTCTATGGCTACACCTTC
>TRBJ2-1|TRBV30|NA|NA
CAWSVHRGAAYNEQFF
TGTGCCTGGAGTGTACATCGGGGGGCGGCCTACAATGAGCAGTTCTTC
>TRBJ2-7|TRBV10-3|NA|NA
CAISPGPTTHEQYF
TGTGCCATCAGCCCGGGCCCCACCACCCACGAGCAGTACTTC
>TRBJ1-3|TRBV5-1|TRBD1|NA
CASSPRGQGQGNTIYF
TGCGCCAGCAGCCCCCGAGGACAGGGGCAGGGAAACACCATATATTTT
>TRBJ1-1|TRBV9|TRBD1|NA
CASSVGTGTGMTEAFF
TGTGCCAGCAGCGTTGGTACCGGGACAGGGATGACTGAAGCTTTCTTT
>TRBJ2-7|TRBV28|NA|NA
CASSWEQGLDEQYF
TGTGCCAGCAGTTGGGAACAGGGATTGGACGAGCAGTACTTC
>TRBJ2-7|TRBV27|TRBD2|NA
CASSLSLGAGLDEQYF
TGTGCCAGCAGTTTATCGCTAGGAGCGGGACTCGACGAGCAGTACTTC
>TRBJ2-5|TRBV5-1|NA|NA
CASSLLPTRETQYF
TGCGCCAGCAGCTTGCTCCCTACTAGGGAGACCCAGTACTTC
>TRBJ2-1|TRBV5-1|NA|NA
CASSLGPETLYNEQFF
TGCGCCAGCAGCTTGGGGCCAGAGACCCTATACAATGAGCAGTTCTTC
>TRBJ2-3|TRBV3-1/TRBV3-2|TRBD2|NA
CASSAGVVQLYF
TGTGCCAGCAGCGCGGGGGTAGTTCAGCTGTATTTT
>TRBJ1-6|TRBV18|TRBD1|once
CASSPTGEVSPLHF
TGTGCCAGCTCCCCGACAGGGGAGGTTTCACCCCTCCACTTT
>TRBJ1-1|TRBV9|TRBD1|NA
CASSPRQGGRAEAFF
TGTGCCAGCAGCCCACGACAGGGGGGAAGGGCTGAAGCTTTCTTT
>TRBJ1-6|TRBV18|NA|NA
CASSPPGTGDLGLLHF
TGTGCCAGCTCACCACCCGGGACTGGGGATTTGGGACTCCTCCACTTT
>TRBJ1-5|TRBV19|NA|NA
CASSIPPRGGGDQPQHF
TGTGCCAGTAGTATCCCTCCCCGGGGAGGGGGGGATCAGCCCCAGCATTTT
>TRBJ1-2|TRBV30|TRBD1|NA
CAWPFNDTGDYGYTF
TGTGCCTGGCCATTCAATGATACAGGGGACTATGGCTACACCTTC
>TRBJ1-5|TRBV28|NA|few
CASSRRAGTNQPQHF
TGTGCCAGCAGCCGTCGGGCGGGGACAAATCAGCCCCAGCATTTT
>TRBJ2-1|TRBV5-4|TRBD1|NA
CASTLTPGDRGINEQFF
TGTGCCAGCACCCTAACCCCGGGGGACAGGGGGATCAATGAGCAGTTCTTC
>TRBJ1-2|TRBV7-9|TRBD1|NA
CASSFQGAGGYTF
TGTGCCAGCAGCTTCCAGGGGGCCGGTGGCTACACCTTC
>TRBJ1-2|TRBV2|NA|once
CASSFRGDRRYGYTF
TGTGCCAGCAGCTTTAGGGGGGATCGGCGATATGGCTACACCTTC
>TRBJ1-4|TRBV21-1|NA|once
CASSRETNEKLFF
TGTGCCAGCAGCAGGGAAACTAATGAAAAACTGTTTTTT
>TRBJ1-2|TRBV7-9|TRBD1|NA
CASSTEQGTSGYTF
TGTGCCAGCAGCACAGAACAGGGGACGTCGGGCTACACCTTC
>TRBJ1-5|TRBV2|NA|few
CASLEGGGSNQPQHF
TGTGCCAGTTTGGAGGGGGGCGGAAGCAATCAGCCCCAGCATTTT
>TRBJ2-4|TRBV29-1|NA|NA
CSVAGLNRDIQYF
TGCAGCGTTGCGGGCCTAAACCGGGACATTCAGTACTTC
>TRBJ1-1|TRBV18|NA|NA
CASSQQDAKMNTEAFF
TGTGCCAGCTCACAGCAGGATGCTAAAATGAACACTGAAGCTTTCTTT
>TRBJ2-7|TRBV30|NA|NA
CAWVTNEGGSQEQYF
TGTGCCTGGGTTACTAATGAGGGGGGCTCTCAAGAGCAGTACTTC
>TRBJ1-2|TRBV19|NA|once
CASRIRNGYTF
TGTGCCAGTAGGATCAGGAATGGCTACACCTTC
>TRBJ2-6|TRBV4-3|TRBD1|NA
CASSQGPAGGAPGANVLTF
TGCGCCAGCAGCCAAGGCCCCGCAGGGGGCGCTCCTGGGGCCAACGTCCTGACTTTC
>TRBJ2-7|TRBV7-9|NA|NA
CASSSAGTSYEQYF
TGTGCCAGCAGCTCGGCCGGGACCTCCTACGAGCAGTACTTC
>TRBJ1-1|TRBV2|NA|NA
CASILGGVRTEAFF
TGTGCCAGCATCCTCGGGGGGGTGAGGACTGAAGCTTTCTTT
>TRBJ2-2|TRBV9|TRBD2|NA
CASSPRLATNTGELFF
TGTGCCAGCAGCCCAAGACTAGCGACGAACACCGGGGAGCTGTTTTTT
>TRBJ2-7|TRBV19|NA|once
CASSGTQGLYEQYF
TGTGCCAGTAGTGGGACACAGGGCCTCTACGAGCAGTACTTC
>TRBJ1-1|TRBV19|NA|NA
CASSSRGFKNTEAFF
TGTGCCAGTAGTTCCCGGGGCTTCAAGAACACTGAAGCTTTCTTT
>TRBJ1-6|TRBV21-1|NA|NA
CASSPEDLGAQRNSPLHF
TGTGCCAGCAGCCCGGAGGATTTGGGGGCGCAGAGAAATTCACCCCTCCACTTT
>TRBJ1-2|TRBV27|NA|few
CASSALGDGYTF
TGTGCCAGCAGTGCCCTAGGTGACGGCTACACCTTC
>TRBJ1-5|TRBV6-2/TRBV6-3|TRBD1|NA
CASSYVRTGVNNQPQHF
TGCGCCAGCAGTTACGTGAGGACAGGGGTGAACAATCAGCCCCAGCATTTT